These T cell receptor beta chains were read from a single sample in a study of CD8+CD57+ T cells in acquired aplastic anemia. TCRdb itself ran the reads through MiXCR, one entry per CDR3 protein. Of approximately 190,000 distinct CDR3 sequences in the sample, less than 65% were seen once. The sequencing sample was made of sorted CD4+, CD8+, or CD8+CD57+ T cells (not recorded which) from PBMCs. Source of these receptors: a human donor with severe aplastic anemia or a healthy control (not recorded which). Both conserved end residues are part of each CDR3. The D gene is left open where the match is weak. Rows give clone size only sometimes, using once, few, many, or a class for an expanded clone.

>TRBD2|TRBJ2-7|few|TRBV28
CASSPTGTSAYEQYF
TGTGCCAGCAGCCCAACCGGGACTAGCGCCTACGAGCAGTACTTC
>NA|TRBJ2-5|many|TRBV12-3/TRBV12-4
CASSFIGSVETQYF
TGTGCCAGCAGTTTTATAGGGTCGGTGGAGACCCAGTACTTC
>TRBD1|TRBJ2-7|NA|TRBV10-3
CAIRDRALEQYF
TGTGCCATCCGGGACAGGGCCCTCGAGCAGTACTTC
>NA|TRBJ2-6|NA|TRBV10-3
CASRDSGANVLTF
TGTGCCTCCCGGGACTCTGGGGCCAACGTCCTGACTTTC
>NA|TRBJ1-4|NA|TRBV9
CASSVGAVSNEKLFF
TGTGCCAGCAGCGTAGGGGCAGTATCTAATGAAAAACTGTTTTTT
>TRBD2|TRBJ2-2|NA|TRBV10-1
CASSDMRGGLYTGELFF
TGCGCCAGCAGTGATATGCGGGGGGGCTTGTACACCGGGGAGCTGTTTTTT
>NA|TRBJ1-2|NA|TRBV24-1
CATSDFRYGYTF
TGTGCCACCAGTGATTTTAGGTATGGCTACACCTTC
>NA|TRBJ2-7|NA|TRBV7-9
CASSFSSGLPWEQYF
TGTGCCAGCAGCTTTAGTTCCGGCCTCCCGTGGGAGCAGTACTTC
>TRBD1|TRBJ1-4|NA|TRBV9
CASSVGQGNEKLFF
TGTGCCAGCAGCGTAGGACAGGGGAACGAAAAACTGTTTTTT
>TRBD2|TRBJ2-7|few|TRBV11-2
CASSALGGRANEQYF
TGTGCCAGCAGCGCCTTGGGCGGGAGGGCCAACGAGCAGTACTTC
>NA|TRBJ1-6|NA|TRBV11-2
CASSLEGGNSPLHF
TGTGCCAGCAGCTTGGAGGGAGGTAATTCACCCCTCCACTTT
>TRBD1|TRBJ1-2|NA|TRBV2
CASIRGRFDYGYTF
TGTGCCAGCATCAGGGGGCGATTTGACTATGGCTACACCTTC
>NA|TRBJ2-5|NA|TRBV20-1
CSARTGVQETQYF
TGCAGTGCTAGAACCGGGGTTCAAGAGACCCAGTACTTC
>TRBD2|TRBJ2-3|NA|TRBV12-3/TRBV12-4
CASSRLAGGLTDTQYF
TGTGCCAGCAGCCGACTAGCGGGGGGGCTGACAGATACGCAGTATTTT
>NA|TRBJ1-1|many|TRBV19
CASSIATEAFF
TGTGCCAGTAGTATCGCCACTGAAGCTTTCTTT
>TRBD1|TRBJ2-5|many|TRBV7-9
CASSLATTGEETQYF
TGTGCCAGCAGCTTAGCAACGACAGGGGAGGAGACCCAGTACTTC
>NA|TRBJ2-5|NA|TRBV6-6
CASSIVAETQYF
TGTGCCAGCAGTATCGTAGCTGAGACCCAGTACTTC
>NA|TRBJ2-3|NA|TRBV15
CATSHPQGTDTQYF
TGTGCCACCAGCCACCCTCAGGGCACAGATACGCAGTATTTT
>TRBD2|TRBJ2-7|few|TRBV7-9
CASSRSGAYEQYF
TGTGCCAGCAGCCGGAGCGGGGCCTACGAGCAGTACTTC
>NA|TRBJ2-4|NA|TRBV29-1
CSVDLRGELENIQYF
TGCAGCGTTGATCTAAGGGGTGAGCTCGAAAACATTCAGTACTTC
>NA|TRBJ2-6|few|TRBV24-1
CATSDLQGSGANVLTF
TGTGCCACCAGTGACCTACAGGGATCTGGGGCCAACGTCCTGACTTTC
>NA|TRBJ2-5|NA|TRBV25-1
CASSKQETQYF
TGTGCCAGCAGTAAGCAAGAGACCCAGTACTTC
>NA|TRBJ1-6|few|TRBV5-8
CASSLGRINSPLHF
TGTGCCAGCAGCCTGGGACGGATTAATTCACCCCTCCACTTT
>NA|TRBJ2-1|NA|TRBV7-2
CASSLLSAEQFF
TGTGCCAGCAGCTTACTATCGGCTGAGCAGTTCTTC
>NA|TRBJ2-7|NA|TRBV2
CASSDPRAPYEQYF
TGTGCCAGCAGTGACCCCAGGGCGCCCTACGAGCAGTACTTC
>NA|TRBJ2-7|many|TRBV2
CASYQHISYEQYF
TGTGCCAGCTACCAGCATATCTCCTACGAGCAGTACTTC
>TRBD2|TRBJ2-7|NA|TRBV20-1
CSAGTSGRALEQYF
TGCAGTGCGGGGACTAGCGGGAGGGCCCTCGAGCAGTACTTC
>TRBD1|TRBJ2-7|many|TRBV5-8
CASSLAVGQGAVHEQYF
TGTGCCAGCAGCTTGGCCGTCGGACAGGGGGCAGTCCACGAGCAGTACTTC
>NA|TRBJ1-1|NA|TRBV5-1
CASSFLPPGAEAFF
TGCGCCAGCAGCTTCCTACCTCCGGGAGCTGAAGCTTTCTTT
>TRBD1|TRBJ1-1|many|TRBV5-1
CASSTGTGPTEAFF
TGCGCCAGCAGCACAGGGACAGGACCTACTGAAGCTTTCTTT
>NA|TRBJ1-1|many|TRBV19
CASSMGNTEAFF
TGTGCCAGTAGTATGGGGAACACTGAAGCTTTCTTT
>TRBD1|TRBJ2-1|NA|TRBV7-9
CASSQRTGTDEQFF
TGTGCCAGCAGCCAGAGGACAGGGACGGATGAGCAGTTCTTC
>NA|TRBJ1-2|NA|TRBV19
CASSMARGRTGYTF
TGTGCCAGTAGTATGGCCAGGGGCCGCACCGGCTACACCTTC
>TRBD1|TRBJ2-1|NA|TRBV19
CASGIYTGVASYNEQFF
TGTGCCAGTGGCATTTACACAGGGGTCGCTTCCTACAATGAGCAGTTCTTC
>NA|TRBJ1-1|NA|TRBV2
CASSDGQTMNTEAFF
TGTGCCAGCAGTGACGGACAGACGATGAACACTGAAGCTTTCTTT
>TRBD1|TRBJ1-4|NA|TRBV7-8
CASSLGAGGTNEKLFF
TGTGCCAGCAGCTTAGGGGCAGGGGGAACTAATGAAAAACTGTTTTTT
>NA|TRBJ1-1|NA|TRBV6-1
CASSEFLEAEAFF
TGTGCCAGCAGTGAATTTCTGGAGGCTGAAGCTTTCTTT
>NA|TRBJ2-6|NA|TRBV10-1
CASIRAGANVLTF
TGCGCCAGCATTCGGGCTGGGGCCAACGTCCTGACTTTC
>NA|TRBJ1-1|NA|TRBV7-9
CASSLGGGEGAFF
TGTGCCAGCAGCCTCGGGGGTGGGGAGGGAGCTTTCTTT
>NA|TRBJ1-1|NA|TRBV20-1
CSAREGGHTEAFF
TGCAGTGCTCGCGAAGGGGGGCACACTGAAGCTTTCTTT
>TRBD1|TRBJ2-5|NA|TRBV2
CASSPEGTGEETQYF
TGTGCCAGCAGCCCGGAAGGGACAGGGGAAGAGACCCAGTACTTC
>TRBD2|TRBJ2-5|NA|TRBV7-3
CASKVGGPAVETQYF
TGTGCCAGCAAAGTGGGAGGGCCAGCTGTAGAGACCCAGTACTTC
>NA|TRBJ1-2|many|TRBV12-3/TRBV12-4
CASSSGYGYTF
TGTGCCAGCAGCTCAGGTTATGGCTACACCTTC
>NA|TRBJ1-1|few|TRBV2
CASSEPKMNTEAFF
TGTGCCAGCAGTGAACCCAAAATGAACACTGAAGCTTTCTTT
>TRBD2|TRBJ2-1|NA|TRBV29-1
CSVEGAGGVYNEQFF
TGCAGCGTTGAAGGAGCGGGAGGGGTCTACAATGAGCAGTTCTTC
>NA|TRBJ2-7|NA|TRBV9
CASSASTGITYEQYF
TGTGCCAGCAGCGCCTCTACGGGAATTACCTACGAGCAGTACTTC
>TRBD2|TRBJ2-5|NA|TRBV2
CASSEGAGLAGARETQYF
TGTGCCAGCAGTGAAGGGGCGGGACTAGCGGGGGCAAGGGAGACCCAGTACTTC
>NA|TRBJ2-7|NA|TRBV7-2
CASSLRRDLGHEQYF
TGTGCCAGCAGCTTGAGGCGGGACCTAGGCCACGAGCAGTACTTC
>TRBD2|TRBJ2-1|few|TRBV6-4
CASSEASGGNEQFF
TGTGCCAGCAGTGAAGCTAGCGGGGGCAATGAGCAGTTCTTC
>NA|TRBJ1-2|NA|TRBV29-1
CSVDRDGYTF
TGCAGCGTTGACAGGGATGGCTACACCTTC
>NA|TRBJ1-6|NA|TRBV20-1
CSARDFTLPRDGALHF
TGCAGTGCTAGAGATTTTACCCTCCCCCGTGACGGGGCCCTCCACTTT